A single TCR beta chain is shown here with its context. As yet, its antigen is unknown. The TCR beta library used iRepertoire HTBI primers with Arm-PCR amplification of CDR3. The authors' processing: Across samples, 62 TRBV and some 13 TRBJ segments were found. TCRdb processed the multiplex PCR reads anew with MiXCR; each CDR3 protein has one entry. The V and J calls were not made by the authors but by TCRdb's processing. The sample has 400,000 to 500,000 distinct CDR3 sequences, approximately 16% seen once. Time point defined: newly diagnosed GD, antithyroid drugs for less than 3 months. Researchers made the TCR library from RNA that was extracted from PBMCs. Germline lookup yields CDR1 SGDLS and CDR2 YYNGEE. The CDR3 sequence is 17 residues long. J gave up 7 bases and V 2 bases, and 12 bases lay outside the gene matches. The data belong to a study of regulatory T cells in long-lasting Graves disease. Whole-study findings and limits: Accuracy may have been reduced by the small sample size.

In addition, the sample was reused for a study of T cells in Graves' hyperthyroidism and ophthalmopathy. That publication notes: A first-round RT-PCR of the TCR CDR3 used the HTBI primer set.

The sequencing used peripheral blood mononuclear cells (PBMCs), collected at new diagnosis, from a patient treated with antithyroid drugs. This receptor was obtained from a woman aged 18-29 years with Graves disease. The chain employs TRBV9 and TRBJ2-1; TRBD2 agrees at 10 bases. The DNA for the CDR3 is TGTGCCAGCAGCGTGGGGGGGGGGACTAGCGAGCGGAATGAGCAGTTCTTC. Translation gives CASSVGGGTSERNEQFF.